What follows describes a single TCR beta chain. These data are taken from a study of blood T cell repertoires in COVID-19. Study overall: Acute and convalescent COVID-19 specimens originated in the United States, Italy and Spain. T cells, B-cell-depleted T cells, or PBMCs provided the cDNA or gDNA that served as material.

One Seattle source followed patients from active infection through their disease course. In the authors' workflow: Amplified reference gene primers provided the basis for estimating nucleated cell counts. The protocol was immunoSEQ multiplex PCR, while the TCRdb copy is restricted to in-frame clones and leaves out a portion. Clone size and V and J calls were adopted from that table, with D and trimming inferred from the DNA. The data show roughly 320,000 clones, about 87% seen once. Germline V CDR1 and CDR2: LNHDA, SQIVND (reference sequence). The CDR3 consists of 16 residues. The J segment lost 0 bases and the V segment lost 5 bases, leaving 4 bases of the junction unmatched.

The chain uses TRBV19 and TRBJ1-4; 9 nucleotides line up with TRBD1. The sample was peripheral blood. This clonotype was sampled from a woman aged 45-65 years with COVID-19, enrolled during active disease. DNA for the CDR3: TGTGCCAGTAGTCAGGACAGGGGAACAACTAATGAAAAACTGTTTTTT. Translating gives CASSQDRGTTNEKLFF.